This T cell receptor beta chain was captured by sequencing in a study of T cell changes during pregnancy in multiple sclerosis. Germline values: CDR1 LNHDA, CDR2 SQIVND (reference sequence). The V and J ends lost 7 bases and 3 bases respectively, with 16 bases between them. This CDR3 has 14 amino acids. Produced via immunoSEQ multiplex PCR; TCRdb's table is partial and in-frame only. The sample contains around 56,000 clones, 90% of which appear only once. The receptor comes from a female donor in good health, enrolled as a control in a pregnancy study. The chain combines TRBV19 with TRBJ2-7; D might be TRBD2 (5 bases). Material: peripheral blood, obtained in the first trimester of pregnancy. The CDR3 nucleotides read TGTGCCAGTACCCTAACCGAGGGCAGCTACGAGCAGTACTTC. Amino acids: CASTLTEGSYEQYF.